This T cell receptor (beta chain) was captured in a study of patients and donors after allogeneic stem cell transplantation. Points on this clonotype: Since no conserved phenylalanine or tryptophan closes the CDR3, a read error is the likely cause.

TCRdb re-derived calls from the RT-PCR reads in MiXCR, one entry per CDR3 protein. The sample records about 960,000 distinct CDR3 sequences, around 17% being singletons. CDR1 and CDR2 (germline): MNHEY, SVGEGT. The V gene lost 6 bases and the J gene lost 5 bases, with 19 bases spanning the gap. The CDR3 contains 15 residues. The rearrangement links TRBV6-2 or TRBV6-3 to TRBJ1-1; the D gene is possibly TRBD1 (5 bases). Sequenced: blood, either unsorted or a sorted T cell fraction (not recorded which). This sequence originates from a human donor who was either an allogeneic HSCT recipient or a stem cell or donor lymphocyte infusion donor (not recorded which). It is not recorded whose cells these are; they may come from a transplant donor. CDR3 DNA: TGTGCCAGCAGCCCCACCGGGGCAGTTCGAACTGAAGCTTTCCTT. It specifies CASSPTGAVRTEAFL.